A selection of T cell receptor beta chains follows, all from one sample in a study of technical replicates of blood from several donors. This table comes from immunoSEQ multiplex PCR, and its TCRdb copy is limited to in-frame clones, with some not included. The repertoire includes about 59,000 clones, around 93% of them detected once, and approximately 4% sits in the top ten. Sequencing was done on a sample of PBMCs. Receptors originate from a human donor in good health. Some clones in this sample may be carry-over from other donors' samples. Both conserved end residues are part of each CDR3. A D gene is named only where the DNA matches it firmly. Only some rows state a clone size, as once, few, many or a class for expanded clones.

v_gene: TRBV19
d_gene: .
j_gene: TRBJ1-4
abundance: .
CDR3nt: TGTGCCAGTAGTAAGGACAGCCCTGGGACTAATGAAAAACTGTTTTTT
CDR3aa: CASSKDSPGTNEKLFF

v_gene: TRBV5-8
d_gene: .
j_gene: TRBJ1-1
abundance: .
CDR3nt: TGTGCCAGCAAACTCCGGGTCCCAGGGGTCGCTTTCTTT
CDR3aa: CASKLRVPGVAFF

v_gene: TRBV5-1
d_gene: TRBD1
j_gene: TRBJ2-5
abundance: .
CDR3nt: TGCGCCAGCAGCTTGGTAGGGACAGGGGGAGAGACCCAGTACTTC
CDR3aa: CASSLVGTGGETQYF

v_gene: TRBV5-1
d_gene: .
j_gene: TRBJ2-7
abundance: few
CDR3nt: TGCGCCAGCAGCGCGAGGGTACGTTTCGGAGCCGTCGACGAGCAGTACTTC
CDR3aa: CASSARVRFGAVDEQYF

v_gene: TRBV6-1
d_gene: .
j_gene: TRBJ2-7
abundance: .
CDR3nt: TGTGCCAGCAGTGAAGGACAGGTGCAGGAGCAGTACTTC
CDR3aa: CASSEGQVQEQYF

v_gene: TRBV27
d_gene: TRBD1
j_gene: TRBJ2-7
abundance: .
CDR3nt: TGTGCCAGCAGGAGGGGGGGGACAGGGGAGTCGTACTTC
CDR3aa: CASRRGGTGESYF

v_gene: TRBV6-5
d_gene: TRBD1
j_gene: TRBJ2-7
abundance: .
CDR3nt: TGTGCCAGCAGTCAGGACAGGGCGTACGAGCAGTACTTC
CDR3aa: CASSQDRAYEQYF

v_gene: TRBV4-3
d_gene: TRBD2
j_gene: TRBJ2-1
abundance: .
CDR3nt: TGCGCCAGCAGCGTCGCGTATAGCGGGAGGAACAATGAGCAGTTCTTC
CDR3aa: CASSVAYSGRNNEQFF

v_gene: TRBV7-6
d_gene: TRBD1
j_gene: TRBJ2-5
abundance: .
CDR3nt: TGTGCCAGCAGCCCTGTCCCGGACAGGGGGCGAGAGACCCAGTACTTC
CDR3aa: CASSPVPDRGRETQYF

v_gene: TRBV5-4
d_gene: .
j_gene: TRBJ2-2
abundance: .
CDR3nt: TGTGCCAGCAGCTTGGAGGGGGTGGGGATCGGGGAGCTGTTTTTT
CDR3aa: CASSLEGVGIGELFF

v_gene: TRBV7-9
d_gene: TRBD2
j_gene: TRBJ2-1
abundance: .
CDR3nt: TGTGCCAGCAGCTACCTCGAGCGGGGGTACAATGAGCAGTTCTTC
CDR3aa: CASSYLERGYNEQFF